These T cell receptor beta chains were read from a single sample in a study of T cell responses to AZD1222 COVID-19 vaccine. Method: immunoSEQ multiplex PCR; TCRdb's copy keeps in-frame clones and lacks some. In the table there are approximately 93,000 clones, approximately 90% of which are singletons. The specimen comprised peripheral blood, sampled 28 days after the second AZD1222 dose. The receptors derive from an adult who received the AZD1222 COVID-19 vaccine. The CDR3 runs from the conserved cysteine through the conserved F or W. A D gene is named only where the DNA matches it firmly. A clone size is listed for some rows: how often the clone was seen (once, few, many), or a class if it is expanded.

D gene,J gene,V gene,clone size,CDR3 protein,CDR3 DNA
NA,TRBJ1-5,TRBV30,once,CAWSTGYSNQPQHF,TGTGCCTGGAGTACAGGCTATAGCAATCAGCCCCAGCATTTT
NA,TRBJ2-1,TRBV5-1,NA,CASSPLWGSAGEQFF,TGCGCCAGCAGCCCCCTTTGGGGTAGCGCAGGAGAGCAGTTCTTC
NA,TRBJ1-6,TRBV9,once,CASSVGSWGSYNSPLHF,TGTGCCAGCAGCGTTGGATCTTGGGGCTCCTATAATTCACCCCTCCACTTT
NA,TRBJ2-7,TRBV9,NA,CASSAGTTGYEQYF,TGTGCCAGCAGCGCCGGTACGACAGGATACGAGCAGTACTTC
NA,TRBJ1-2,TRBV19,NA,CASTRDALYGYTF,TGTGCCAGTACCCGGGACGCGCTCTATGGCTACACCTTC
NA,TRBJ1-6,TRBV12-3/TRBV12-4,NA,CASSLSNSPLHF,TGTGCCAGCAGTCTATCGAATTCACCCCTCCACTTT
NA,TRBJ1-4,TRBV27,NA,CASSRWGGGATNEKLFF,TGTGCCAGCAGTCGCTGGGGTGGGGGGGCAACTAATGAAAAACTGTTTTTT
NA,TRBJ2-6,TRBV6-5,once,CATKLIRSGANVLTF,TGTGCCACCAAGCTCATCCGGTCTGGGGCCAACGTCCTGACTTTC
NA,TRBJ1-4,TRBV30,NA,CAWSREKLFF,TGTGCCTGGAGTAGGGAAAAACTGTTTTTT
NA,TRBJ1-1,TRBV7-8,once,CASSSDTEAFF,TGTGCCAGCAGCTCGGATACTGAAGCTTTCTTT
NA,TRBJ1-6,TRBV10-2,NA,CASAGNLAPLHF,TGCGCCAGTGCTGGAAATTTAGCACCCCTCCACTTT
TRBD2,TRBJ2-2,TRBV9,NA,CASSAERGGASGELFF,TGTGCCAGCAGCGCGGAACGCGGGGGGGCCTCCGGGGAGCTGTTTTTT
TRBD1,TRBJ1-1,TRBV7-2,NA,CASTTGALIGTEAFF,TGTGCCAGCACGACAGGGGCGCTAATAGGGACTGAAGCTTTCTTT
TRBD2,TRBJ2-7,TRBV4-1,once,CASSLGGGGSYEQYF,TGCGCCAGCAGCCTCGGAGGCGGGGGCTCCTACGAGCAGTACTTC
NA,TRBJ2-1,TRBV7-3,NA,CASSPNSRSYNEQFF,TGTGCCAGCAGCCCAAACAGTAGGTCCTACAATGAGCAGTTCTTC
NA,TRBJ1-2,TRBV7-2,few,CASSLAWGSYGYTF,TGTGCCAGCAGCTTAGCATGGGGTAGTTATGGCTACACCTTC
NA,TRBJ2-5,TRBV5-4,NA,CASSLRSDSETQYF,TGTGCCAGCAGCTTAAGAAGCGACTCGGAGACCCAGTACTTC
NA,TRBJ1-1,TRBV11-2,NA,CASSFIPGATEAFF,TGTGCCAGCAGCTTTATTCCAGGGGCCACTGAAGCTTTCTTT
NA,TRBJ1-6,TRBV3-1/TRBV3-2,NA,CASGPWRDNSPLHF,TGTGCCAGCGGTCCTTGGCGGGATAATTCACCCCTCCACTTT
NA,TRBJ2-1,TRBV6-6,once,CASRRVSSYNEQFF,TGTGCCAGCAGACGGGTAAGCTCCTACAATGAGCAGTTCTTC
TRBD2,TRBJ2-2,TRBV19,NA,CASRTSGTGELFF,TGTGCCAGTAGGACTAGCGGGACCGGGGAGCTGTTTTTT
NA,TRBJ2-7,TRBV4-3,NA,CASSRERVGLYEQYF,TGCGCCAGCAGCCGGGAGCGTGTGGGGCTCTACGAGCAGTACTTC
NA,TRBJ1-6,TRBV5-1,NA,CASSSAGEGASPLHF,TGCGCCAGCAGCTCCGCGGGGGAAGGGGCTTCACCCCTCCACTTT
NA,TRBJ1-1,TRBV4-3,once,CASSQWLATEAFF,TGCGCCAGCAGCCAATGGCTGGCCACTGAAGCTTTCTTT
NA,TRBJ1-2,TRBV30,NA,CAWSVALAGDYTF,TGTGCCTGGAGTGTAGCATTGGCGGGAGACTACACCTTC
NA,TRBJ1-3,TRBV7-8,NA,CASSFGVLSGNTIYF,TGTGCCAGCAGCTTTGGGGTTCTCTCTGGAAACACCATATATTTT
TRBD1,TRBJ1-1,TRBV4-1,NA,CASSGTGGNTEAFF,TGCGCCAGCAGCGGTACAGGGGGGAACACTGAAGCTTTCTTT
NA,TRBJ1-6,TRBV23-1,NA,CASSQSPGGSPLHF,TGCGCCAGCAGTCAGTCACCGGGAGGATCACCCCTCCACTTT
NA,TRBJ2-1,TRBV5-1,once,CASSFGQSYNEQFF,TGCGCCAGCAGCTTTGGACAGTCCTACAATGAGCAGTTCTTC
NA,TRBJ1-3,TRBV15,NA,CATSRGSPRSGNTIYF,TGTGCCACCAGCAGAGGATCCCCGAGGTCTGGAAACACCATATATTTT
NA,TRBJ1-2,TRBV7-2,NA,CASTSVGARSYGYTF,TGTGCCAGCACCTCCGTGGGAGCGAGGTCTTATGGCTACACCTTC
TRBD1,TRBJ1-2,TRBV3-1/TRBV3-2,NA,CASSRTGTGGDGYTF,TGTGCCAGCAGCCGCACCGGGACAGGGGGCGATGGCTACACCTTC
NA,TRBJ1-1,TRBV7-3,NA,CASSPNFGGTTEAFF,TGTGCCAGCAGCCCGAATTTTGGCGGCACCACTGAAGCTTTCTTT